The 21 T cell receptor beta chains in this list originate from one sample, sequenced in a study of blood T cell repertoires in COVID-19 (dated by TCRdb to the early 2020s). Library preparation was by the immunoSEQ multiplex PCR assay. TCRdb took over this immuneACCESS table, retaining in-frame rearrangements with V and J assigned. Such tables are incomplete; in checked studies, under half of the missing clones stem from an unresolved V gene, and the remainder is unexplained. The sample records about 250,000 clones, roughly 83% of which are singletons. The ten largest clones add up to 8.9% of the sample. The sequenced material came from peripheral blood. These receptors all stem from an elderly man with acute or convalescent COVID-19.

The V call is TRBV5-4, the J call TRBJ1-1; D not resolved. Trimming shortened V by 3 bases and J by 11 bases, and 23 bases separated the two germline ends. CDR1 and CDR2 from the germline V gene are SGHNT and YYREEE (reference sequence). The CDR3 loop spans 15 amino acids. The CDR3 is CASSYGMGSGSTAFF. The CDR3 DNA follows: TGTGCCAGCAGCTACGGGATGGGTTCGGGGTCCACGGCTTTCTTT.

J is TRBJ2-7 and V is TRBV6-5, with 7 bases that match TRBD1. The CDR3 consists of 14 residues. CDR1 MNHEY and CDR2 SVGAGI come from the germline V gene. J was trimmed by 3 bases and V by 4 bases; bases with no gene match: 6. As DNA, the CDR3 is TGTGCCAGCAGTTCCGGGACAGTGAACTACGAGCAGTACTTC. It translates to CASSSGTVNYEQYF.

This clone was observed once. CDR3 sequence reads: CASSVRTGSYTDTQYF. The CDR3 coding sequence is TGTGCCAGCAGCGTGCGGACAGGTTCTTACACAGATACGCAGTATTTT. The chain links TRBV9 to TRBJ2-3; 7 bases are a match to TRBD1. The CDR3 has 16 residues. Germline V CDR1 and CDR2: SGDLS, YYNGEE. Losses at the gene ends were 2 bases for V and 2 bases for J; bases not matched to a gene: 8.

The V call is TRBV19, the J call TRBJ2-4, with 10 bases lining up with TRBD1. This CDR3 region has 17 residues. CDR1 and CDR2 from the germline V gene are LNHDA and SQIVND (reference sequence). After removal of 1 base from V and 2 bases from J, the junction contained 5 bases not matched to a gene. The CDR3 here is CASSIARTGGPKNIQYF. The CDR3 DNA reads TGTGCCAGTAGTATAGCCCGGACAGGGGGTCCCAAAAACATTCAGTACTTC.

The V gene is TRBV7-2, the J gene TRBJ2-7; 9 positions agree with TRBD2. With V trimmed by 6 bases and J by 0 bases, 6 bases remained unmatched. The CDR3 runs to 15 residues. Germline assignment: CDR1 SGHTA and CDR2 FQGNSA. The CDR3 region is CASRVTTSGSYEQYF. CDR3 nucleotide sequence: TGTGCCAGCAGGGTTACGACTAGCGGCTCCTACGAGCAGTACTTC.

The rearrangement links TRBV5-1 to TRBJ2-2, with D unclear. CDR3 length: 15 amino acids. Germline lookup yields CDR1 SGHRS and CDR2 YFSETQ. Trimming removed 4 bases at V and 0 bases at J, with 10 bases between. The CDR3 protein is CASSLATANTGELFF. CDR3 coding DNA: TGCGCCAGCAGCCTCGCAACGGCGAACACCGGGGAGCTGTTTTTT.

This sequence joins TRBV5-1 and TRBJ1-2, with 12 bases matching TRBD1. The V gene's germline CDR1 is SGHRS and CDR2 YFSETQ. The CDR3 contains 16 residues. The V and J ends lost 0 bases and 4 bases, in that order; junction bases with no gene match: 4. The CDR3 DNA sequence: TGCGCCAGCAGCTTGGTGGGGACAGGGGGCTTCTATGGCTACACCTTC. Amino acids: CASSLVGTGGFYGYTF.

J is TRBJ2-6 and V is TRBV6-6; D remains ambiguous. Trimming cost V 2 bases and J 1 base, with 6 bases left between them. Germline-derived CDR1 and CDR2 are MNHNY and SVGAGI (reference sequence). The CDR3 runs to 15 residues. The CDR3 loop is CASSYPLSGANVLTF. The CDR3 DNA sequence: TGTGCCAGCAGTTACCCGCTATCTGGGGCCAACGTCCTGACTTTC.

This rearrangement joins TRBV5-1 to TRBJ2-2; the match to TRBD1 covers 7 bases. Germline V CDR1 and CDR2: SGHRS, YFSETQ. The CDR3 totals 16 residues. The J segment lost 4 bases and the V segment lost 4 bases, leaving 10 bases of the junction unmatched. The CDR3 bases are TGCGCCAGCAGCCAGAGGACAGGCCCCGGCACCGGGGAGCTGTTTTTT. Its translation: CASSQRTGPGTGELFF.

V is TRBV11-2 and J is TRBJ1-3; maybe TRBD1 (5 bases). V lost 0 bases, J lost 0 bases, and 15 bases lay in between. The length of the CDR3 is 18 residues. Germline lookup yields CDR1 SGHAT and CDR2 FQNNGV. This CDR3 reads CASSLDLSQVHSGNTIYF. The CDR3 bases are TGTGCCAGCAGCTTAGATCTTTCACAGGTGCACTCTGGAAACACCATATATTTT.

The chain uses TRBV27 and TRBJ1-2, with TRBD1 matching 10 bases. Germline trimming cut 2 bases from V and 7 bases from J; bases unmatched to any gene: 10. Germline V lookup: CDR1 MNHEY, CDR2 SMNVEV (reference sequence). The CDR3 length is 16 residues. The chain's CDR3 is CASSLTQTGGAGGYTF. The CDR3 bases are TGTGCCAGCAGTTTAACTCAGACAGGGGGCGCAGGTGGCTACACCTTC.

The sample holds one count of this clone. The V gene is TRBV3-1 (or the pseudogene TRBV3-2), the J gene TRBJ1-4; 9 nucleotides line up with TRBD1. Looked up from germline, CDR1 is LGHDT and CDR2 is YNNKEL (reference sequence). CDR3 length: 15 amino acids. V was pared by 3 bases and J by 8 bases, with 7 bases of the junction left unmatched. CDR3 sequence reads: CASSHPGTGNEKLFF. The CDR3 DNA follows: TGTGCCAGCAGCCATCCCGGGACAGGGAACGAAAAACTGTTTTTT.

This rearrangement joins TRBV15 to TRBJ1-5, with a possible D match to TRBD1 (5 bases). The CDR3 consists of 14 residues. Germline CDR1 LNHNV, CDR2 YYDKDF (reference sequence). Between the trimmed V and J ends, which lost 2 bases and 4 bases, there was a span of 9 bases. The CDR3 loop reads CATSRQGRNQPQHF. The CDR3 DNA sequence: TGTGCCACCAGCAGACAGGGTCGGAATCAGCCCCAGCATTTT.

The rearrangement uses TRBV18 and TRBJ1-1; the D is unclear. The V end was cut by 0 bases, the J end by 0 bases, with 11 bases between. This CDR3 is 16 amino acids long. Germline V gives CDR1 KGHSH, CDR2 LQKENI. The CDR3 spells CASSPPMGSMNTEAFF. The DNA of the CDR3 is TGTGCCAGCTCACCACCGATGGGCAGCATGAACACTGAAGCTTTCTTT.

The CDR3 here is CASSLGGMGNQPQHF. DNA for the CDR3: TGTGCCAGCAGCTTAGGAGGGATGGGCAATCAGCCCCAGCATTTT. The chain couples TRBV5-6 to TRBJ1-5; unclear D gene. The germline V and J ends were trimmed by 2 bases and 2 bases, with 11 bases remaining between them. Germline-derived CDR1 and CDR2 are SGHDT and YYEEEE. This CDR3 is built from 15 residues. The whole variable domain, filled in from reference TRBV5-6 and TRBJ1-5, reads DAGVTQSPTHLIKTRGQQVTLRCSPKSGHDTVSWYQQALGQGPQFIFQYYEEEERQRGNFPDRFSGHQFPNYSSELNVNALLLGDSALYLCASSLGGMGNQPQHFGDGTRLSIL.

The rearrangement joins TRBV11-2 to TRBJ1-2, with 7 bases that match TRBD1. Germline CDR1 is SGHAT and CDR2 is FQNNGV. This CDR3 is 15 amino acids long. The ends lost 0 bases at V and 4 bases at J; junction bases unmatched: 5. The chain's CDR3 is CASSLERDSFYGYTF. The CDR3 DNA is TGTGCCAGCAGCTTAGAGAGGGACAGCTTCTATGGCTACACCTTC.

This sequence joins TRBV9 and TRBJ1-6; 7 bases are a match to TRBD1. This CDR3 is built from 15 residues. Germline CDR1 SGDLS, CDR2 YYNGEE. The J segment lost 7 bases and the V segment lost 4 bases, leaving 8 bases of the junction unmatched. The CDR3, as DNA: TGTGCCAGCAGCAGCTTGACAGGGAGAAATTCACCCCTCCACTTT. It yields the protein CASSSLTGRNSPLHF. Full variable domain (rest looked up from reference TRBV9 and TRBJ1-6): DSGVTQTPKHLITATGQRVTLRCSPRSGDLSVYWYQQSLDQGLQFLIQYYNGEERAKGNILERFSAQQFPDLHSELNLSSLELGDSALYFCASSSLTGRNSPLHFGNGTRLTVT.

V and J are TRBV15 and TRBJ2-1; 8 nucleotides line up with TRBD1. The trim removed 0 bases at V and 4 bases at J, leaving 8 bases unmatched. The CDR3 runs to 17 residues. Germline loops: CDR1 LNHNV, CDR2 YYDKDF (reference sequence). CDR3 coding DNA: TGTGCCACCAGCAGAGACCCGAGGACAGGGACATACAATGAGCAGTTCTTC. Translation gives CATSRDPRTGTYNEQFF.

This clone has a count of ten or more. CDR3 nucleotides: TGTGCCAGCAGCTTAGCGTGGGGACTAGCGGGGGCGACGTCCTACGAGCAGTACTTC. Translating it yields CASSLAWGLAGATSYEQYF. V is TRBV7-8 and J is TRBJ2-7; 14 nucleotides agree with TRBD2. Germline-derived CDR1 and CDR2 are SGHVS and FQNEAQ. V lost 0 bases, J lost 1 base, and 8 bases stayed unmatched. The CDR3 contains 19 residues. Full variable domain (remainder filled in from reference TRBV7-8 and TRBJ2-7): GAGVSQSPRYKVAKRGQDVALRCDPISGHVSLFWYQQALGQGPEFLTYFQNEAQLDKSGLPSDRFFAERPEGSVSTLKIQRTQQEDSAVYLCASSLAWGLAGATSYEQYFGPGTRLTVT.

The DNA for the CDR3 is TGCAGCGTTGAAGGGACAGGGAGGCCAGATACGCAGTATTTT. Protein: CSVEGTGRPDTQYF. The chain carries TRBV29-1 and TRBJ2-3; TRBD1 matches at 8 bases. Germline V lookup: CDR1 SQVTM, CDR2 ANQGSEA. V shed 1 base and J 4 bases; nucleotides not matched to a gene: 4. The CDR3 runs 14 residues.

The sample holds one count of this clone. The gene calls are TRBV5-1 and TRBJ2-4, with 13 bases that match TRBD2. The CDR3 runs 17 residues. Germline loops: CDR1 SGHRS, CDR2 YFSETQ. The trim removed 4 bases at V and 6 bases at J, leaving 10 bases unmatched. The CDR3 DNA reads as TGCGCCAGCAGCACGGGACTAGCGGGACTAGGCAGAAACATTCAGTACTTC. Protein product: CASSTGLAGLGRNIQYF.